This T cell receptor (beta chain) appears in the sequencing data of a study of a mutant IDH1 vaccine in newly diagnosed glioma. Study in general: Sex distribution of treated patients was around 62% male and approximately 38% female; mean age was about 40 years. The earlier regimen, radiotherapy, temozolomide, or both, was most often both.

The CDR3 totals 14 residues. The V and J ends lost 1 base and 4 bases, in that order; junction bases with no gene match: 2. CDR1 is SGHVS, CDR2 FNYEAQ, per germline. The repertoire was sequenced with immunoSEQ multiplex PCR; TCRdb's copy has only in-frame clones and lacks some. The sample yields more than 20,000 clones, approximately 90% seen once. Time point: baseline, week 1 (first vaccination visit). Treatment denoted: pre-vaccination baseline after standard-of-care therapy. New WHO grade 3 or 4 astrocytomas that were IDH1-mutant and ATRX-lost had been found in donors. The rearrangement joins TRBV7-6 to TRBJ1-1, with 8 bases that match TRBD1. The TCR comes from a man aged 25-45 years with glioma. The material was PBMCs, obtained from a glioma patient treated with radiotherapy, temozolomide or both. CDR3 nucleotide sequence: TGTGCCAGCAGCTTAGAAACAGGGGGCACTGAAGCTTTCTTT. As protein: CASSLETGGTEAFF.